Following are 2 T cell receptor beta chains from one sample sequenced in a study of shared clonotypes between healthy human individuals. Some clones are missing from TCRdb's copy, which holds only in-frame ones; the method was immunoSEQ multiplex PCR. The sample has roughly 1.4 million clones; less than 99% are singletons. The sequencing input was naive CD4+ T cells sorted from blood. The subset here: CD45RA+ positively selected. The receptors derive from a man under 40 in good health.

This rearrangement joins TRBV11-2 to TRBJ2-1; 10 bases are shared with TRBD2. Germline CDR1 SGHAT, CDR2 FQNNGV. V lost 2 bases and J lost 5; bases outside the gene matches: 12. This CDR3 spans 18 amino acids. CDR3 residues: CASSLRRTSGRPNNEQFF. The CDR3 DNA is TGTGCCAGCAGCTTAAGGAGGACTAGCGGACGACCGAACAATGAGCAGTTCTTC.

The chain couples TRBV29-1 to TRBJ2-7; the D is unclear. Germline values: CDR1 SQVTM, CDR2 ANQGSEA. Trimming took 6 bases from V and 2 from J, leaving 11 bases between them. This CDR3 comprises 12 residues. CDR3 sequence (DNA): TGCAGCGTCCGTCTCTCGGCCTACGAGCAGTACTTC. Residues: CSVRLSAYEQYF.